Shown below are 2 T cell receptor beta chains from a single sample sequenced in a study of shared clonotypes between healthy human individuals. Clones were sequenced by immunoSEQ multiplex PCR, and TCRdb holds only the in-frame ones, with some missing. This sample has 1.6 million or so clones; approximately 97% occur once, and the top ten carry about 1.2%. Sequencing input: naive CD4+ T cells sorted from blood. The subset denotes: CD45RA+ positively selected. Receptors originate from a young man in good health.

In the case of this clone: This sample includes further DNA sequences coding for the same CDR3. The chain recombines TRBV5-4 with TRBJ2-7; 14 nucleotides align to TRBD2. After removal of 3 bases from V and 3 bases from J, the junction contained 2 bases not matched to a gene. CDR1 is SGHNT, CDR2 YYREEE, per germline (reference sequence). This CDR3 contains 15 residues. This CDR3 is CASSSGLAGDYEQYF. The CDR3, as DNA: TGTGCCAGCAGCTCGGGACTAGCGGGGGACTACGAGCAGTACTTC.

V usage is TRBV6-1 and J usage is TRBJ2-7, with 8 bases fitting TRBD2. This CDR3 is 16 amino acids long. J gave up 2 bases and V 3 bases, and 9 bases lay outside the gene matches. Germline lookup yields CDR1 MNHNS and CDR2 SASEGT. CDR3 region: CASSDLAGGTTYEQYF. The DNA for the CDR3 is TGTGCCAGCAGTGATCTCGCGGGGGGAACGACCTACGAGCAGTACTTC.